The 23 T cell receptor beta chains below come from one sample, sequenced in a study of regulatory T cells in long-lasting Graves disease. Researchers made TCR beta libraries by using iRepertoire HTBI primers and running Arm-PCR on CDR3 regions. TCRdb called the multiplex PCR reads again in MiXCR, with one record for every CDR3 protein. This sample yields about 290,000 distinct CDR3 sequences, of which around 20% are seen a single time; approximately 53% belongs to the top ten. The time point here: persistent/refractory GD, antithyroid drugs over 5 years with positive TRAb. Construction of the TCR library relied on RNA isolated from PBMCs. This material consisted of peripheral blood mononuclear cells (PBMCs), taken when the disease was refractory, from a patient treated with antithyroid drugs. The receptors were gathered from a female donor with Graves disease.

The rearrangement links TRBV5-6 to TRBJ2-7; TRBD1 matches 8 bases. The V and J ends lost 1 base and 6 bases, in that order; junction bases with no gene match: 6. Germline-derived CDR1 and CDR2 are SGHDT and YYEEEE. The CDR3 totals 14 residues. CDR3 DNA: TGTGCCAGCAGCTTGTACCAGGGGGCAGGCGAGCAGTACTTC. The encoded protein is CASSLYQGAGEQYF.

The chain links TRBV15 to TRBJ2-5; D call uncertain. Germline-derived CDR1 and CDR2 are LNHNV and YYDKDF (reference sequence). V was shortened by 1 base and J by 5 bases, with 5 bases between the two germline ends. CDR3 length: 12 amino acids. This chain's CDR3 is CATSRAGETQYF. CDR3 in DNA: TGTGCCACCAGCAGAGCCGGGGAGACCCAGTACTTC.

This clonotype was counted between two and nine times. The chain employs TRBV29-1 and TRBJ2-7; D may be TRBD1 (6 bases). CDR3 length: 14 residues. Trimming stripped 5 bases from V and 2 bases from J, with 16 bases between. Germline V gives CDR1 SQVTM, CDR2 ANQGSEA. The DNA of the CDR3 is TGCAGCGTTCGTTTGGCAGGGGACACCTACGAGCAGTACTTC. It yields the protein CSVRLAGDTYEQYF.

The chain has TRBV29-1 and TRBJ2-7, with a tentative D call TRBD2 (5 bases). Germline lookup yields CDR1 SQVTM and CDR2 ANQGSEA. V was trimmed by 0 bases and J by 2 bases, leaving 14 bases between them. The CDR3 extends over 15 amino acids. The CDR3 region is CSVEDYGGGPYEQYF. CDR3 DNA: TGCAGCGTTGAAGATTACGGCGGAGGCCCCTACGAGCAGTACTTC.

This clonotype was seen repeatedly, ten times or more. The genes are TRBV6-2 or TRBV6-3 and TRBJ2-5; D not resolved. The CDR3 extends over 14 amino acids. Trimming removed 2 bases at V and 1 base at J, with 8 bases between. The germline gives CDR1 MNHEY, CDR2 SVGEGT. The CDR3 DNA follows: TGTGCCAGCAGTTACGGGCGGCTCCAAGAGACCCAGTACTTC. Translating it yields CASSYGRLQETQYF.

In its sample, this clonotype was seen many times. The chain links TRBV28 to TRBJ2-5; the D is unclear. The germline V gene has CDR1 MDHEN and CDR2 SYDVKM. The CDR3 length is 13 residues. Trimming removed 5 bases at V and 1 base at J, with 8 bases between. The CDR3 is CASSPTTQETQYF. CDR3 DNA: TGTGCCAGCAGTCCCACCACCCAAGAGACCCAGTACTTC.

The chain recombines TRBV4-1 with TRBJ2-7; TRBD2 matches 9 bases. Trimming at V came to 4 bases and at J to 3 bases, leaving 7 bases not matched to a gene. CDR3 length equals 15 residues. Germline V CDR1 and CDR2: MGHRA, YSYEKL. The CDR3 here is CASSPSGTSRYEQYF. Written as DNA, the CDR3 is TGCGCCAGCAGCCCCTCCGGGACTAGCCGCTACGAGCAGTACTTC.

This rearrangement joins TRBV12-3 or TRBV12-4 to TRBJ2-7, with unresolved D. The V gene lost 6 bases and the J gene lost 0 bases, with 9 bases spanning the gap. There are 13 residues in the CDR3. CDR3 DNA: TGTGCCAGCAGCGACCCGAGCTCCTACGAGCAGTACTTC. Protein product: CASSDPSSYEQYF.

This clonotype has more than one count but fewer than ten. The CDR3 DNA reads as TGTGCCAGCCAGCGCGCTCCTTATAATTCACCCCTCCACTTT. It is translated as CASQRAPYNSPLHF. The chain joins TRBV6-1 to TRBJ1-6; no firm D call. Trimming removed 8 bases from V and 4 bases from J, with 12 bases in between. Germline CDR1 MNHNS, CDR2 SASEGT. The CDR3 is 14 residues long.

This clonotype was seen only a few times. A much larger clone differs by one base, so this may be a read error. This chain connects TRBV7-2 to TRBJ2-5; D is uncertain. This CDR3 spans 15 amino acids. Germline lookup yields CDR1 SGHTA and CDR2 FQGNSA. Written as DNA, the CDR3 is TGTGCCAGCAGCTTAGGCGGAGCTTACCAAGAGGCCCAGTACTTC. Translated: CASSLGGAYQEAQYF.

The J gene is TRBJ1-1, the V gene TRBV5-6; 12 bases are a match to TRBD1. Unmatched junction bases numbered 4, after V lost 3 bases and J lost 4 bases. Germline assignment: CDR1 SGHDT and CDR2 YYEEEE. The length of the CDR3 is 15 residues. The CDR3 DNA follows: TGTGCCAGCAGCTGGGGGACAGGGGGCGTCACTGAAGCTTTCTTT. Translated, it gives CASSWGTGGVTEAFF. The full variable domain, in which reference TRBV5-6 and TRBJ1-1 provide the parts outside the CDR3, is DAGVTQSPTHLIKTRGQQVTLRCSPKSGHDTVSWYQQALGQGPQFIFQYYEEEERQRGNFPDRFSGHQFPNYSSELNVNALLLGDSALYLCASSWGTGGVTEAFFGQGTRLTVV.

This clonotype was observed at least ten times. The chain uses TRBV3-1 and TRBJ1-5; no firm D call. This CDR3 spans 14 amino acids. Germline loops: CDR1 LGHDT, CDR2 YNNKEL (reference sequence). V was cut by 5 bases and J by 0 bases, with 8 bases left in between. CDR3 protein: CASSKGNSNQPQHF. The CDR3 DNA reads TGTGCCAGCAGCAAGGGAAATAGCAATCAGCCCCAGCATTTT.

On this clonotype itself: Germline and junction disagree at one end, which may indicate a read error. The chain's CDR3 is CASSLTWSNSEAFF. As DNA, the CDR3 is TGTGCCAGCAGTTTGACTTGGTCGAACTCTGAAGCTTTCTTT. V gene TRBV28 combines with J gene TRBJ1-1; D is ambiguous. Germline CDR1 is MDHEN and CDR2 is SYDVKM. The CDR3 has 14 amino acids.

This clonotype was seen at least ten times. CDR3 sequence (DNA): TGTGCCAGCAGTTTAAACAGGGAAGACATTCAGTACTTC. Amino acids: CASSLNREDIQYF. The chain employs TRBV12-3 or TRBV12-4 and TRBJ2-4; D is perhaps TRBD1 (6 bases). The V end lost 2 bases, the J end lost 8 bases, and 10 bases lay between the germline ends. The CDR3 contains 13 residues.

This clonotype was recorded many times. The chain is built from TRBV27 and TRBJ2-7; D is perhaps TRBD2 (5 bases). V lost 0 bases and J lost 5, with 17 bases in between. This CDR3 comprises 16 residues. CDR1 is MNHEY, CDR2 SMNVEV, per germline (reference sequence). CDR3 sequence reads: CASSLSSRGEGDEQYF. The CDR3 DNA is TGTGCCAGCAGTTTATCGTCCCGGGGAGAGGGCGACGAGCAGTACTTC.

This clonotype was seen a handful of times. The chain couples TRBV6-1 to TRBJ1-2, with 11 positions matching TRBD1. The CDR3 is 14 residues long. In germline, CDR1 is MNHNS, CDR2 SASEGT. Germline trimming cut 6 bases from V and 3 bases from J; bases unmatched to any gene: 3. CDR3 loop: CASSRTGGDYGYTF. DNA for the CDR3: TGTGCCAGCAGCAGGACAGGGGGCGACTATGGCTACACCTTC.

The sample holds one count of this clonotype. The chain is built from TRBV12-3 or TRBV12-4 and TRBJ2-3, with a weak D call TRBD2 (6 bases). The CDR3 spans 17 residues. Trimming pared 6 bases from V and 2 bases from J, leaving 21 bases between. CDR3 bases: TGTGCCAGCAGCCGAACCCTGGGGGGACGGTCCACAGATACGCAGTATTTT. Its protein product is CASSRTLGGRSTDTQYF.

This clonotype was counted many times. The chain recombines TRBV2 with TRBJ2-5, with 13 bases that match TRBD2. The CDR3 contains 18 residues. The V segment lost 10 bases and the J segment 5 bases; nucleotides outside the gene matches: 19. Germline assignment: CDR1 SNHLY and CDR2 FYNNEI. This chain's CDR3 is CATAPGLAGDRARETQYF. The CDR3 nucleotides are TGTGCCACCGCTCCCGGACTAGCGGGAGACCGAGCCCGGGAGACCCAGTACTTC. Based on the CDR3 plus reference TRBV2 and TRBJ2-5, the full variable domain is EPEVTQTPSHQVTQMGQEVILRCVPISNHLYFYWYRQILGQKVEFLVSFYNNEISEKSEIFDDQFSVERPDGSNFTLKIRSTKLEDSAMYFCATAPGLAGDRARETQYFGPGTRLLVL.

This clonotype came up a few times. V usage is TRBV20-1 and J usage is TRBJ1-1, with TRBD1 matching over 8 bases. CDR1 DFQATT and CDR2 SNEGSKA come from the germline V gene (reference sequence). With 0 bases clipped from V and 6 bases from J, the junction kept 9 bases outside the gene matches. This CDR3 has 15 residues. CDR3 bases: TGCAGTGCTAGAGATCCTCCCGGGACAGGCGCTGAAGCTTTCTTT. It is translated as CSARDPPGTGAEAFF.

Ten or more counts support this clonotype. The genes are TRBV6-5 and TRBJ1-2; 9 bases map to TRBD1. Germline V gene data show CDR1 as MNHEY and CDR2 as SVGAGI. The CDR3 covers 15 residues. Trimming at V came to 0 bases and at J to 7 bases, leaving 6 bases not matched to a gene. DNA for the CDR3: TGTGCCAGCAGTTACTCAAGTACAGGGGGCGCTGGCTACACCTTC. Amino acid sequence: CASSYSSTGGAGYTF.

The J gene is TRBJ1-1, the V gene TRBV6-1, with 7 positions matching TRBD1. The germline V gene has CDR1 MNHNS and CDR2 SASEGT. The trim removed 6 bases at V and 1 base at J, leaving 17 bases unmatched. The CDR3 runs to 18 residues. CDR3: CASSLTSPWTGTNTEAFF. The CDR3 bases are TGTGCCAGCAGCCTAACCTCACCCTGGACAGGAACGAACACTGAAGCTTTCTTT.

This clonotype was recorded a few times. The rearrangement links TRBV28 to TRBJ1-5; D might be TRBD1 (6 bases). The CDR3 has 15 amino acids. CDR1 MDHEN and CDR2 SYDVKM come from the germline V gene. V was pared by 1 base and J by 4 bases, with 11 bases between. Here the CDR3 DNA reads TGTGCCAGCAGTTTATCCAGGGGAAATAATCAGCCCCAGCATTTT. This encodes CASSLSRGNNQPQHF.

This clonotype was seen a handful of times. The DNA of the CDR3 is TGCAGTGCTAGGACACCCCTCGGGCGGGAGAGTAGCAATCAGCCCCAGCATTTT. This sequence encodes CSARTPLGRESSNQPQHF. The chain employs TRBV20-1 and TRBJ1-5; D is ambiguous. The CDR3 runs to 18 residues. V was trimmed by 3 bases and J by 0 bases, leaving 21 bases between them. The germline V gene has CDR1 DFQATT and CDR2 SNEGSKA (reference sequence).